The 22 T cell receptor beta chains below were found in one sample sequenced in a study of OX40 agonist ivuxolimab in advanced cancers. The table came from immunoSEQ multiplex PCR; TCRdb's copy has only in-frame clones and leaves some out. The sample lists about 100,000 clones, nearly 90% occurring once. The sample consisted of CD4+ or CD8+ T cells sorted from blood, taken in a trial of the OX40 agonist ivuxolimab. These receptors all come from an adult with an advanced solid tumor such as melanoma, head and neck, liver or kidney cancer.

The chain employs TRBV27 and TRBJ2-1, with 10 bases identical to TRBD2. The CDR3 is made up of 15 amino acids. The germline gives CDR1 MNHEY, CDR2 SMNVEV (reference sequence). Losses at the gene ends were 9 bases for V and 3 bases for J; bases not matched to a gene: 8. The CDR3 nucleotides read TGTGCCAGATGGGTAGCGGGAGGAGACTACAATGAGCAGTTCTTC. Translating gives CARWVAGGDYNEQFF.

The genes are TRBV19 and TRBJ2-1; no clear D. V lost 5 bases and J 2 bases, leaving 7 bases between the germline ends. In germline, CDR1 is LNHDA, CDR2 SQIVND (reference sequence). The CDR3 runs to 13 residues. CDR3 region: CASSPLPYNEQFF. CDR3 nucleotide sequence: TGTGCCAGTAGTCCCCTCCCCTACAATGAGCAGTTCTTC.

A few counts support this clone. J is TRBJ1-4 and V is TRBV28; 8 bases agree with TRBD1. Germline CDR1 and CDR2: MDHEN and SYDVKM. Trimming took 6 bases from V and 8 from J; bases not matched to a gene: 11. The CDR3 is 15 amino acids. CDR3 amino acids: CASRDRGALLEKLFF. CDR3 nucleotides: TGTGCCAGCAGAGACAGGGGCGCTCTTTTAGAAAAACTGTTTTTT.

This clone was detected only once. This chain connects TRBV4-1 to TRBJ2-1; D remains unclear. The germline V gene encodes CDR1 MGHRA and CDR2 YSYEKL. This CDR3 has 13 amino acids. V lost 5 bases and J 4 bases, leaving 9 bases between the germline ends. The CDR3 loop reads CASSNHGYNEQFF. The CDR3, as DNA: TGCGCCAGCAGCAACCACGGTTACAATGAGCAGTTCTTC.

The CDR3 sequence: CAWNLNRGTEAFF. The CDR3 region has the DNA TGTGCCTGGAATCTCAACCGGGGGACTGAAGCTTTCTTT. The chain is built from TRBV30 and TRBJ1-1; D may be TRBD1 (5 bases). Trimming removed 4 bases at V and 5 bases at J, with 14 bases between. The CDR3 sequence is 13 residues long. The germline gives CDR1 GTSNPN, CDR2 SVGIG (reference sequence).

This clone was observed once. J is TRBJ2-5 and V is TRBV21-1; TRBD1, the table's D call, was not compared with the DNA. TRBV21-1 is flagged as a pseudogene. The CDR3 has 16 residues. The CDR3 DNA reads TGTGCCAGCAGCAACGGAGCACAGGACAGCCAAGAGACCCAGTACTTC. This encodes CASSNGAQDSQETQYF.

V gene TRBV5-1 combines with J gene TRBJ1-1, with D perhaps matching TRBD1 (6 bases). The V gene lost 4 bases and the J gene lost 10 bases, with 17 bases spanning the gap. This CDR3 is 13 amino acids long. The germline V gene has CDR1 SGHRS and CDR2 YFSETQ. The CDR3 sequence: CASSPQGLFVAFF. For the CDR3, the DNA is TGCGCCAGCAGCCCACAGGGCCTTTTTGTAGCTTTCTTT.

The chain joins TRBV15 to TRBJ1-1; TRBD1 agrees at 9 bases. Germline lookup yields CDR1 LNHNV and CDR2 YYDKDF (reference sequence). After removal of 5 bases from V and 7 bases from J, the junction contained 8 bases not matched to a gene. This CDR3 contains 14 residues. The CDR3, as DNA: TGTGCCACCAGCTCCCGGGACAGGGCGTATGAAGCTTTCTTT. It is translated as CATSSRDRAYEAFF.

This chain links TRBV11-1 with TRBJ2-7; 15 bases align to TRBD2. V dropped 7 bases and J dropped 4; count of bases not matched to a gene: 5. Germline-derived CDR1 and CDR2 are SGHAT and FQDESV (reference sequence). The length of the CDR3 is 15 residues. CDR3 nucleotide sequence: TGTGCCAGCACGCTGGGACTAGCGGGGGGTTACGAGCAGTACTTC. Its protein product is CASTLGLAGGYEQYF.

CDR3 loop: CASSLAGGTYEQYF. Written as DNA, the CDR3 is TGTGCCAGCAGCTTAGCGGGAGGGACCTACGAGCAGTACTTC. The rearrangement uses TRBV7-2 and TRBJ2-7; 7 bases line up with TRBD2. The CDR3 consists of 14 residues. Germline CDR1 reads SGHTA; CDR2 reads FQGNSA. V lost 0 bases and J lost 2; bases outside the gene matches: 1. The complete variable domain, with remaining parts taken from reference TRBV7-2 and TRBJ2-7, reads GAGVSQSPSNKVTEKGKDVELRCDPISGHTALYWYRQSLGQGLEFLIYFQGNSAPDKSGLPSDRFSAERTGGSVSTLTIQRTQQEDSAVYLCASSLAGGTYEQYFGPGTRLTVT.

V gene TRBV5-1 combines with J gene TRBJ2-3, with D maybe TRBD2 (6 bases). The CDR3 is 15 amino acids. CDR1 and CDR2 (germline): SGHRS, YFSETQ. V was cut by 5 bases and J by 0 bases, with 13 bases left in between. The CDR3 DNA reads TGCGCCAGCAGAGATGCTGGGACTAGCACAGATACGCAGTATTTT. Amino acids: CASRDAGTSTDTQYF.

The V gene is TRBV7-8, the J gene TRBJ2-7; 9 positions match TRBD2. The CDR3 sequence is 13 residues long. The junction had 5 bases not matched to a gene; V was cut back by 8 bases and J by 3 bases. Germline lookup yields CDR1 SGHVS and CDR2 FQNEAQ. CDR3: CASAGSGSYEQYF. The CDR3 DNA sequence: TGTGCCAGCGCGGGTAGCGGGAGCTACGAGCAGTACTTC.

This clone was seen a single time. The V and J genes are TRBV18 and TRBJ1-5, with TRBD1 identical over 8 bases. There are 14 residues in the CDR3. The trim removed 4 bases at V and 4 bases at J, leaving 3 bases unmatched. The V gene's germline CDR1 is KGHSH and CDR2 LQKENI. As DNA, the CDR3 is TGTGCCAGCTCACGAGGACAGGGTAATCAGCCCCAGCATTTT. Translation gives CASSRGQGNQPQHF.

The chain combines TRBV7-9 with TRBJ1-2; the D gene is possibly TRBD1 (5 bases). CDR3 length: 14 residues. The germline gives CDR1 SEHNR, CDR2 FQNEAQ (reference sequence). Between the trimmed V and J ends, which lost 6 bases and 4 bases, there was a span of 15 bases. DNA of the CDR3: TGTGCCAGCAGTTCGACCCGGGACCTCTATGGCTACACCTTC. This gives the protein CASSSTRDLYGYTF.

This chain connects TRBV6-1 to TRBJ1-2, with 7 bases aligning to TRBD1. This CDR3 region has 14 residues. The ends lost 0 bases at V and 7 bases at J; junction bases unmatched: 5. The V gene's germline CDR1 is MNHNS and CDR2 SASEGT. In nucleotides, the CDR3 is TGTGCCAGCAGTGAAGCGTATACAGGGGTTGGCTACACCTTC. This translates into CASSEAYTGVGYTF.

The V gene is TRBV30, the J gene TRBJ1-1; 8 bases agree with TRBD1. In germline, CDR1 is GTSNPN, CDR2 SVGIG (reference sequence). The CDR3 covers 16 residues. The V segment lost 4 bases and the J segment 7 bases; nucleotides outside the gene matches: 17. In nucleotides, the CDR3 is TGTGCCTGGATCCCCCACTGGACAGGGACTGAAAATGAAGCTTTCTTT. Translated, it gives CAWIPHWTGTENEAFF.

The genes are TRBV29-1 and TRBJ1-3; D possibly corresponds to TRBD1 (5 bases). The V gene lost 7 bases and the J gene lost 0 bases, with 13 bases spanning the gap. The CDR3 extends over 14 amino acids. Germline CDR1 reads SQVTM; CDR2 reads ANQGSEA. The CDR3: CSAKLDNSGNTIYF. The CDR3 coding sequence is TGCAGCGCTAAGTTGGACAACTCTGGAAACACCATATATTTT.

The chain uses TRBV10-1 and TRBJ2-2; weak D call: TRBD2 (5 bases). The CDR3 runs 13 residues. Germline V CDR1 and CDR2: WNHNN, SYGVQD (reference sequence). Trimming shortened V by 6 bases and J by 4 bases, and 9 bases separated the two germline ends. Here the CDR3 reads CASRLGSTGELFF. The CDR3 bases are TGCGCCAGCAGACTAGGGTCCACCGGGGAGCTGTTTTTT.

This clone was seen only a few times. The chain employs TRBV19 and TRBJ1-1, with unresolved D. V was shortened by 7 bases and J by 3 bases, with 6 bases between the two germline ends. Germline CDR1 and CDR2: LNHDA and SQIVND (reference sequence). The CDR3 consists of 11 residues. The DNA for the CDR3 is TGTGCCAGTAATGGGTACACTGAAGCTTTCTTT. Translation gives CASNGYTEAFF.

This chain joins TRBV6-1 and TRBJ1-2; tentatively, D is TRBD1 (6 bases). The germline gives CDR1 MNHNS, CDR2 SASEGT. The CDR3 is made up of 13 amino acids. V was trimmed by 9 bases and J by 3 bases, leaving 14 bases between them. CDR3 DNA: TGTGCCAGAAATAATACAGGGTACTATGGCTACACCTTC. It codes for CARNNTGYYGYTF.

The chain joins TRBV28 to TRBJ1-2; D ambiguous. The CDR3 loop spans 12 amino acids. Germline V gene sequence: CDR1 MDHEN, CDR2 SYDVKM. V was clipped by 6 bases and J by 8 bases, with 13 bases between them. CDR3 sequence: CASRTPPGGYTF. The CDR3 coding sequence is TGTGCCAGCAGGACCCCCCCAGGAGGCTACACCTTC.

This clone was observed a single time. The CDR3 region has the DNA TGTGCCAGCAGCCAGACCTACCTAGAGACCCAGTACTTC. Its translation: CASSQTYLETQYF. The J gene is TRBJ2-5, the V gene TRBV25-1; D is ambiguous. The V end lost 6 bases, the J end lost 4 bases, and 12 bases lay between the germline ends. CDR1 and CDR2 from the germline V gene are MGHDK and SYGVNS. The CDR3 has 13 residues.